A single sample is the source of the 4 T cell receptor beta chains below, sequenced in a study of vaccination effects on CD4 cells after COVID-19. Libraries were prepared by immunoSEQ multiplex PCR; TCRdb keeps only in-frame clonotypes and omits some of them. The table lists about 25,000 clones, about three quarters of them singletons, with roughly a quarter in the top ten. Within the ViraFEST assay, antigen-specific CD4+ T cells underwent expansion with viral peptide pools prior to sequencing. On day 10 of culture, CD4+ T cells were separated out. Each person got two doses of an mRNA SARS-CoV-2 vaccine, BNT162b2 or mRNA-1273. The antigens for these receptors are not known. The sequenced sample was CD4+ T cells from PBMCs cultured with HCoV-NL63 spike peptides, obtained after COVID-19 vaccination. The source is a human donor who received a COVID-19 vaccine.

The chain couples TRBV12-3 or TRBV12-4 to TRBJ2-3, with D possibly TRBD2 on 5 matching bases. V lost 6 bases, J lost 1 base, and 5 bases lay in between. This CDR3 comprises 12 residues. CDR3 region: CASRGGTDTQYF. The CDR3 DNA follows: TGTGCCAGCAGGGGAGGCACAGATACGCAGTATTTT.

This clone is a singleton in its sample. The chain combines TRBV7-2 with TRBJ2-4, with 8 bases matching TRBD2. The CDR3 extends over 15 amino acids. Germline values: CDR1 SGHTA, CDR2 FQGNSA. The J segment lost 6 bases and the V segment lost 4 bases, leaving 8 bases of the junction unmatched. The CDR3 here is CASSSGGAGANIQYF. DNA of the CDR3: TGTGCCAGCAGCTCGGGGGGAGCGGGGGCAAACATTCAGTACTTC.

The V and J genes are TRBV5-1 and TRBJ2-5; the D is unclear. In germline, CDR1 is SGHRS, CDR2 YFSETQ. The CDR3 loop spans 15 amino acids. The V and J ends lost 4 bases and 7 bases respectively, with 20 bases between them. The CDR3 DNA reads TGCGCCAGCAGCCCAAGGGAAGACCGCGCAGGGACCCAGTACTTC. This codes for CASSPREDRAGTQYF.

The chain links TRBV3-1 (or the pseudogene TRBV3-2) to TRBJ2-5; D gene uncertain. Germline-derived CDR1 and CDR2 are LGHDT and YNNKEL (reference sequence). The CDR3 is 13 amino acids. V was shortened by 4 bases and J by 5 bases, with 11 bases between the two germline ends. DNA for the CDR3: TGTGCCAGCAGCCCACCCCTCGACGAGACCCAGTACTTC. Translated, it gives CASSPPLDETQYF.